This T cell receptor (beta chain) was found in a study of blood T cell repertoires in COVID-19. Some clones are missing from TCRdb's copy, which holds only in-frame ones; the method was immunoSEQ multiplex PCR. This table has about 41,000 clones, roughly four fifths appearing once. The TCR sequence derives from a man aged 40-49 years with active or convalescent COVID-19. The specimen sequenced was peripheral blood.

The CDR3 is CAWSVTSGVLGNTIYF. CDR3 bases: TGTGCCTGGAGTGTAACTTCGGGGGTTCTTGGAAACACCATATATTTT. The chain couples TRBV30 to TRBJ1-3, with D possibly TRBD1 on 5 matching bases. Germline lookup yields CDR1 GTSNPN and CDR2 SVGIG (reference sequence). V dropped 0 bases and J dropped 3 bases, with 15 bases sitting between them. This CDR3 contains 16 residues.